The rows below give T cell receptor beta chains drawn from one sample of a study of blood T cells in healthy people across ages. TCRdb re-called the 5' RACE reads with MiXCR, one entry per CDR3 protein. The sample records just over 800,000 distinct CDR3 sequences, about 62% being singletons. The specimen was blood. All receptors derive from a man in his thirties or forties in good health. The CDR3 runs from the conserved cysteine through the conserved F or W. A D gene is named only where the DNA matches it firmly. For some rows the clone size is stated as once, few or many, or as a class when expanded; others skip it.

D	length	V	size	J	DNA	CDR3
NA	13	TRBV5-1	NA	TRBJ2-1	TGCGCCAGCAGCGTACAGGTCCCAAGTGAGCAGTTCTTC	CASSVQVPSEQFF
TRBD1	14	TRBV27	NA	TRBJ2-7	TGTGCCAGCAGTTTGACAGGGATAACCTACGAGCAGTACTTC	CASSLTGITYEQYF
TRBD2	16	TRBV9	NA	TRBJ2-1	TGTGCCAGCAGCATGAATAGCGGGGGGGCCTACAATGAGCAGTTCTTC	CASSMNSGGAYNEQFF
NA	13	TRBV29-1	NA	TRBJ2-7	TGCAGCGCCAAAAATCGGGCGACCGCAACCCAGTACTTC	CSAKNRATATQYF
TRBD1	16	TRBV7-9	NA	TRBJ2-1	TGTGCCAGCAGCTCGGGACAGGACTATACCTACAATGAGCAGTTCTTC	CASSSGQDYTYNEQFF
NA	15	TRBV6-5	NA	TRBJ2-1	TGTGCCAGCAGTTCTCTGACGGGGGGCCAGAATGAGCAGTTCTTC	CASSSLTGGQNEQFF
TRBD2	17	TRBV4-3	NA	TRBJ2-1	TGCGCCAGCAGCCAACTCCCCGGGCTAGCGGGGGACAATGAGCAGTTCTTC	CASSQLPGLAGDNEQFF
NA	15	TRBV10-3	NA	TRBJ2-7	TGTGCCATCAGTGAAGGGAGAGGGAGCTCCTACGAGCAGTACTTC	CAISEGRGSSYEQYF
NA	13	TRBV15	NA	TRBJ2-7	TGTGCCACCAGCAGAGTGGGGACGGACGAGCAGTACTTC	CATSRVGTDEQYF
TRBD1	18	TRBV6-1	once	TRBJ1-2	TGTGCCAGCACCCGAACCGAGACAGGGGGCATGAGGAGGGATGGCTACACCTTC	CASTRTETGGMRRDGYTF
NA	15	TRBV4-2	many	TRBJ2-7	TGTGCCAGCAGCCAAGATTTGGTCAGCTCCTACGAGCAGTACTTC	CASSQDLVSSYEQYF
TRBD1	16	TRBV7-3	NA	TRBJ2-1	TGTGCCAGCAGCCCACCCGGAGGGACAGGGTTGAATGAGCAGTTCTTC	CASSPPGGTGLNEQFF
TRBD1	14	TRBV4-3	NA	TRBJ2-5	TGCGCCAGCAGCCAAGAGACAGGGCAAGAGACCCAGTACTTC	CASSQETGQETQYF
NA	15	TRBV12-3/TRBV12-4	NA	TRBJ2-2	TGTGCCAGCAGTGTGGGGCAGGGCAGCACCGGGGAGCTGTTTTTT	CASSVGQGSTGELFF
NA	14	TRBV4-3	NA	TRBJ2-5	TGCGCCAGCAGCCGAGTGGACAGGGAGGGAGAGCAGTACTTC	CASSRVDREGEQYF
NA	15	TRBV4-3	NA	TRBJ2-1	TGCACCAGCAACCAAATAAACGACAGGTACAATGAGCAGTTCTTC	CTSNQINDRYNEQFF
TRBD2	14	TRBV12-3/TRBV12-4	NA	TRBJ2-2	TGTGCCAGCAGGTCTAGCGGGGGCCTCGGGGAGCTGTTTTTT	CASRSSGGLGELFF
TRBD2	15	TRBV7-3	NA	TRBJ2-5	TGTGCCAGCAGCCAACGGGGGGGGCAGGGAGAGACCCAGTACTTC	CASSQRGGQGETQYF
TRBD2	18	TRBV7-2	NA	TRBJ2-2	TGTGCCAGCAGCTTAGCAACCAGCGGGGGGCATGGCACCGGGGAGCTGTTTTTT	CASSLATSGGHGTGELFF
NA	13	TRBV7-8	NA	TRBJ2-1	TGTGCCAGCAGCTTCCGACTAGTAAATGAGCAGTTCTTC	CASSFRLVNEQFF
TRBD1	14	TRBV6-2/TRBV6-3	NA	TRBJ2-7	TGTGCCAGCAACCAAGTCGGGACAGGGGGCGAGCAGTACTTC	CASNQVGTGGEQYF
TRBD1	14	TRBV20-1	NA	TRBJ1-1	TGCAGTGCCGACTGGACAGGGTTGAACACTGAAGCTTTCTTT	CSADWTGLNTEAFF
NA	15	TRBV7-2	few	TRBJ1-5	TGTGCCAGCAGCCTCAGTTTAGGGGCCAGTCAGCCCCAGCATTTT	CASSLSLGASQPQHF
NA	12	TRBV12-3/TRBV12-4	NA	TRBJ2-7	TGTGCCAGCACCGACCGTTCCTACGAGCAGTACTTC	CASTDRSYEQYF
TRBD2	15	TRBV20-1	few	TRBJ2-5	TGCAGTGCTAGAGGTCTAGCGGGGCACCAAGAGACCCAGTACTTC	CSARGLAGHQETQYF
TRBD2	15	TRBV20-1	once	TRBJ2-1	TGCAGTGCCTCCCTTAGAGCGGGGGGCCACAATGAGCAGTTCTTC	CSASLRAGGHNEQFF
NA	13	TRBV21-1	NA	TRBJ1-1	TGTGCCAGCAGCAAAGGACTGAACACTGAAGCTTTCTTT	CASSKGLNTEAFF
NA	14	TRBV6-5	once	TRBJ2-5	TGTGCCAGCAGGTCAGGGCCGGGACTAGAGACCCAGTACTTC	CASRSGPGLETQYF
TRBD1	14	TRBV5-1	NA	TRBJ2-7	TGCGCCAGCAGCCTGGACAGGGGGCAAGGCGAGCAGTACTTC	CASSLDRGQGEQYF
NA	16	TRBV11-2	few	TRBJ2-7	TGTGCCAGCAGTCCTGCCCCAGGAAACAGCCCCTATGAGCAGTACTTC	CASSPAPGNSPYEQYF
TRBD1	17	TRBV7-9	NA	TRBJ1-6	TGTGCCAGCAGCATGGTAGCAGGGGGCCATGGTAATTCACCCCTCCACTTT	CASSMVAGGHGNSPLHF
NA	11	TRBV7-2	NA	TRBJ2-3	TGTGCCCGCAGCTTAAGAGATACGCAGTATTTT	CARSLRDTQYF
TRBD1	16	TRBV4-2	many	TRBJ2-3	TGTGCCAGCAGCCAAGGACAGGGAACGAGCACAGATACGCAGTATTTT	CASSQGQGTSTDTQYF
TRBD2	16	TRBV25-1	NA	TRBJ2-1	TGTGCCAGCAGTGACCCAGCTAGCGGGTTCTACAATGAGCAGTTCTTC	CASSDPASGFYNEQFF
TRBD2	16	TRBV6-2/TRBV6-3	NA	TRBJ2-5	TGTGCCAGCAGTTACGGTATTAGCGGGCACCAAGAGACCCAGTACTTC	CASSYGISGHQETQYF
NA	17	TRBV10-3	NA	TRBJ2-1	TGTGCCATCAGTGAGACCGCACAGAGAATCTCATACAATGAGCAGTTCTTC	CAISETAQRISYNEQFF